Sequencing of this TCR beta chain was carried out in a study of blood T cell repertoires in COVID-19. Across the study: COVID-19 samples collected from the United States, Italy and Spain covered acute and convalescent phases. PBMCs, B-cell-depleted T cells, or T cells provided the cDNA or gDNA that made up the material.

Germline-derived CDR1 and CDR2 are MRHNA and SNTAGT. Trimming cost V 4 bases and J 5 bases; bases outside gene matches: 11. The CDR3 totals 16 residues. This clone appeared a few times. Original handling: Nucleated cell number was recorded as an estimate derived from reference gene primer amplification. The method was immunoSEQ multiplex PCR; TCRdb's version includes in-frame clones alone and lacks a portion of them. V and J calls and clone size come straight from that table; D and trimming were deduced from the DNA. Among 95,000 to 150,000 clones listed, less than 90% were seen once. The sample comprised peripheral blood. The chain recombines TRBV6-4 with TRBJ2-3; 8 bases map to TRBD2. The receptor was isolated from an elderly woman with acute or convalescent COVID-19. The CDR3 DNA reads TGTGCCAGCAGTGGCGGAGCGGGGGCCAAGGGAGATACGCAGTATTTT. Its protein is CASSGGAGAKGDTQYF.